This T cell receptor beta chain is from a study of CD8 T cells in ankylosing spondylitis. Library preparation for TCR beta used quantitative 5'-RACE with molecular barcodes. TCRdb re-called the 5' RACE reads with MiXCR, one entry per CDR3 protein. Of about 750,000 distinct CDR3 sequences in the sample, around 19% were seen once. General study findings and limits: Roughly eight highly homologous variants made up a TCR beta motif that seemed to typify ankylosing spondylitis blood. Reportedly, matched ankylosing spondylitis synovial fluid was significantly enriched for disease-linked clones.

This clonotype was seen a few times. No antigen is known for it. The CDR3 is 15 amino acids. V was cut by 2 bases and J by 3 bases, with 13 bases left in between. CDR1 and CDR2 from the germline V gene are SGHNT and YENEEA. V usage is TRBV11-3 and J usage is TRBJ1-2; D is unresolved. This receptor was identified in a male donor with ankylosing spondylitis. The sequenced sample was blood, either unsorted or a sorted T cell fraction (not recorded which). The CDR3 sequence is CASSLPSEGDYGYTF. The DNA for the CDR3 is TGTGCCAGCAGCTTACCATCGGAGGGTGACTATGGCTACACCTTC.